Listed here are 13 T cell receptor beta chains from one sample, sequenced in a study of blood T cell repertoires in COVID-19. The table came from immunoSEQ multiplex PCR; TCRdb's copy has only in-frame clones and leaves some out. The profile covers 150,000 to 180,000 clones, with around 83% appearing a single time and over 10% taken by the ten largest. The material sequenced was peripheral blood. The receptors come from a woman in her sixties with COVID-19, enrolled during active disease.

The table lists this clone with a few counts. CDR3 in amino acids: CASSNNNYGYTF. DNA for the CDR3: TGTGCCAGCAGCAACAATAACTATGGCTACACCTTC. The chain has TRBV12-3 or TRBV12-4 and TRBJ1-2; unclear D gene. The CDR3 loop spans 12 amino acids. V lost 6 bases to trimming and J lost 1 base, with 6 bases between them.

This clone appeared a single time. Other DNA sequences in the sample encode the same CDR3. CDR3 region: CASSSTGTGGGSAFF. The CDR3 bases are TGTGCCAGTAGTTCTACCGGGACAGGGGGCGGGAGCGCTTTCTTT. V and J are TRBV19 and TRBJ1-1; 12 bases are shared with TRBD1. Trimming took 5 bases from V and 11 from J; bases not matched to a gene: 12. Germline CDR1 is LNHDA and CDR2 is SQIVND (reference sequence). There are 15 residues in the CDR3.

V and J are TRBV10-1 and TRBJ1-1; D perhaps matches TRBD1 (5 bases). The germline V gene encodes CDR1 WNHNN and CDR2 SYGVQD (reference sequence). The CDR3 loop spans 14 amino acids. V was pared by 5 bases and J by 5 bases, with 15 bases between. CDR3 residues: CASSPSAGGTEAFF. The CDR3 DNA is TGCGCCAGCAGTCCTTCAGCGGGGGGGACTGAAGCTTTCTTT.

CDR3 DNA: TGTGCCAGCAGAGCAATCAGGGGGACTAATGAAAAACTGTTTTTT. As protein: CASRAIRGTNEKLFF. This chain uses TRBV2 with TRBJ1-4; the match to TRBD1 covers 7 bases. Germline CDR1 SNHLY, CDR2 FYNNEI. The CDR3 covers 15 residues. V was clipped by 6 bases and J by 2 bases; unmatched bases: 6.

This clone was detected only once. This sequence joins TRBV18 and TRBJ2-2; D not certain. Trimming cost V 4 bases and J 4 bases, with 10 bases left between them. There are 14 residues in the CDR3. Germline CDR1 KGHSH, CDR2 LQKENI. The CDR3 here is CASSRDSFTGELFF. DNA for the CDR3: TGTGCCAGCTCACGTGATAGCTTCACCGGGGAGCTGTTTTTT. Using reference TRBV18 and TRBJ2-2 for the parts outside the CDR3, the full variable domain is NAGVMQNPRHLVRRRGQEARLRCSPMKGHSHVYWYRQLPEEGLKFMVYLQKENIIDESGMPKERFSAEFPKEGPSILRIQQVVRGDSAAYFCASSRDSFTGELFFGEGSRLTVL.

This rearrangement joins TRBV5-1 to TRBJ1-6; no reliable D call. The CDR3 covers 14 residues. Germline V gene sequence: CDR1 SGHRS, CDR2 YFSETQ. Trimming removed 4 bases at V and 4 bases at J, with 9 bases between. CDR3 sequence reads: CASSGEAYNSPLHF. CDR3 nucleotide sequence: TGCGCCAGCAGCGGGGAGGCATATAATTCACCCCTCCACTTT.

The chain uses TRBV19 and TRBJ2-2; D perhaps matches TRBD2 (5 bases). This CDR3 contains 15 residues. In germline, CDR1 is LNHDA, CDR2 SQIVND (reference sequence). Between the trimmed V and J ends, which lost 1 base and 4 bases, there was a span of 10 bases. The CDR3 coding sequence is TGTGCCAGTAGTATAGGTGAGACTACCACCGGGGAGCTGTTTTTT. Residues: CASSIGETTTGELFF.

The chain carries TRBV19 and TRBJ2-1; D unclear. V shed 5 bases and J shed 5 bases, with 7 bases lying between them. This CDR3 comprises 12 residues. Germline V lookup: CDR1 LNHDA, CDR2 SQIVND (reference sequence). CDR3 residues: CASSPFHNEQFF. The CDR3 DNA is TGTGCCAGTAGTCCTTTCCACAATGAGCAGTTCTTC.

The V call is TRBV6-5, the J call TRBJ1-4; a possible D gene is TRBD1 (6 bases). V lost 11 bases to trimming and J lost 8 bases, with 18 bases between them. This CDR3 has 13 amino acids. The germline CDR1 and CDR2 sequences are MNHEY and SVGAGI. The CDR3, as DNA: TGTGCCGGCCAAACTGGGAGGGGGGAAAAACTGTTTTTT. As protein: CAGQTGRGEKLFF.

As to this clone: The sample carries other DNA sequences with the same CDR3. This rearrangement joins TRBV5-1 to TRBJ1-6; D is ambiguous. The V end was cut by 0 bases, the J end by 7 bases, with 8 bases between. The CDR3 consists of 14 residues. CDR1 is SGHRS and CDR2 is YFSETQ in the germline V gene. The CDR3 loop is CASSLDSRNSPLHF. For the CDR3, the DNA is TGCGCCAGCAGCTTGGACAGCCGAAATTCACCCCTCCACTTT.

The chain links TRBV19 to TRBJ1-5; possibly TRBD1 for D (6 bases). The germline CDR1 and CDR2 sequences are LNHDA and SQIVND (reference sequence). V lost 4 bases and J lost 0, with 10 bases in between. CDR3 length equals 15 residues. This chain's CDR3 is CASSTTGSSNQPQHF. The CDR3 nucleotides are TGTGCCAGTAGTACGACAGGTAGTAGCAATCAGCCCCAGCATTTT.

This clone was observed a single time. The rearrangement links TRBV19 to TRBJ2-3; no reliable D call. The length of the CDR3 is 16 residues. The ends were cut back, 3 bases at V and 0 bases at J, with 13 bases in the middle. Germline CDR1 is LNHDA and CDR2 is SQIVND (reference sequence). The DNA of the CDR3 is TGTGCCAGTAGTATGAGGAGCCCCCTTAGCACAGATACGCAGTATTTT. Protein: CASSMRSPLSTDTQYF.

V is TRBV9 and J is TRBJ2-7; the match to TRBD1 covers 7 bases. V was clipped by 3 bases and J by 4 bases; unmatched bases: 10. CDR1 is SGDLS and CDR2 is YYNGEE in the germline V gene. CDR3 size: 15 residues. CDR3 bases: TGTGCCAGCAGCGGGTCCGGGACAGAATCGTACGAGCAGTACGTC. It codes for CASSGSGTESYEQYV.